These 11 T cell receptor beta chains share one sample of origin, sequenced in a study of metastatic and nonmetastatic thyroid tumors. Thyroid surgery was performed in patients who had received no treatment beforehand. TCRdb reanalyzed the PCR reads via MiXCR. Of about 27,000 clones listed, around 15% were seen once; the top ten hold about 15%. The sample consisted of blood. Receptors originate from a male donor with papillary thyroid cancer or a benign thyroid nodule (not recorded which). Some clones in this sample may be carry-over from other donors' samples.

The J gene is TRBJ2-7, the V gene TRBV7-9; 7 nucleotides agree with TRBD2. The CDR3 extends over 13 amino acids. Trimming cost V 5 bases and J 2 bases; bases outside gene matches: 3. Germline assignment: CDR1 SEHNR and CDR2 FQNEAQ (reference sequence). The CDR3 is CASSGGGPYEQYF. The CDR3 DNA follows: TGTGCCAGCAGCGGGGGGGGACCCTACGAGCAGTACTTC.

V usage is TRBV6-1 and J usage is TRBJ2-7; the D gene could be TRBD1 or TRBD2 (5 bases each). The CDR3 is made up of 14 amino acids. Germline CDR1 MNHNS, CDR2 SASEGT. V was shortened by 7 bases and J by 8 bases, with 21 bases between the two germline ends. The CDR3 nucleotides read TGTGCCAGCAATGGGGGATCTGCGCTGGGGCAGCAGTACTTC. Amino acid sequence: CASNGGSALGQQYF.

Many counts were recorded for this clone. This rearrangement joins TRBV28 to TRBJ2-1; no clear D gene. Germline assignment: CDR1 MDHEN and CDR2 SYDVKM. V was cut by 5 bases and J by 8 bases, with 13 bases left in between. The CDR3 is 13 residues long. CDR3 sequence reads: CASSKGLSDEQFF. In DNA form, the CDR3 reads TGTGCCAGCAGTAAAGGTCTGAGCGATGAGCAGTTCTTC.

This clone is categorized as medium-sized. This chain uses TRBV6-1 with TRBJ2-7; no firm D call. With 3 bases removed from V and 3 bases from J, the gap between germline ends came to 15 bases. The CDR3 spans 15 residues. Per germline, CDR1 MNHNS and CDR2 SASEGT. The CDR3 coding sequence is TGTGCCAGCAGTGATTCTTCCCGGGCCTACTACGAGCAGTACTTC. Its translation: CASSDSSRAYYEQYF.

This clone was counted at least ten times. V and J are TRBV11-2 and TRBJ2-5; TRBD2 matches at 7 bases. Trimming removed 5 bases from V and 4 bases from J; junction bases left unmatched: 7. Looked up from germline, CDR1 is SGHAT and CDR2 is FQNNGV. CDR3 length equals 14 residues. Here the CDR3 DNA reads TGTGCCAGCAGCGAGCGGGGAAAGCGAGAGACCCAGTACTTC. Translating it yields CASSERGKRETQYF. Together with reference TRBV11-2 and TRBJ2-5, the CDR3 gives the full variable domain: EAGVAQSPRYKIIEKRQSVAFWCNPISGHATLYWYQQILGQGPKLLIQFQNNGVVDDSQLPKDRFSAERLKGVDSTLKIQPAKLEDSAVYLCASSERGKRETQYFGPGTRLLVL.

This clone was observed many times. The rearrangement joins TRBV7-2 to TRBJ1-6, with D perhaps matching TRBD1 (5 bases). The CDR3 spans 12 residues. V lost 8 bases and J 9 bases, leaving 11 bases between the germline ends. CDR1 and CDR2 (germline): SGHTA, FQGNSA. For the CDR3, the DNA is TGTGCCAGCCGGGGGGGAAGTTCACCCCTCCACTTT. It translates to CASRGGSSPLHF.

This clone was observed a handful of times. The CDR3 spells CASSYSGTAYGYTF. The CDR3 bases are TGTGCCAGCAGTTACTCCGGGACGGCCTATGGCTACACCTTC. The V and J genes are TRBV6-2 or TRBV6-3 and TRBJ1-2; a weak D match, TRBD1 (5 bases). Germline V CDR1 and CDR2: MNHEY, SVGEGT. This CDR3 has 14 amino acids. Trimming stripped 0 bases from V and 4 bases from J, with 9 bases between.

This clone was seen repeatedly, ten times or more. The CDR3 sequence: CASSIRFGREYSYGYTF. The CDR3 DNA sequence: TGTGCCAGCAGCATTCGATTCGGCAGGGAGTATAGCTATGGCTACACCTTC. The chain employs TRBV3-1 and TRBJ1-2; perhaps TRBD1 as D (5 bases). The germline V and J ends were trimmed by 5 bases and 4 bases, with 23 bases remaining between them. The CDR3 covers 17 residues. Germline V lookup: CDR1 LGHDT, CDR2 YNNKEL (reference sequence).

This clone was observed at least ten times. CDR3 region: CASSPQDRNTEAFF. DNA of the CDR3: TGTGCCAGCAGCCCCCAAGACAGGAACACTGAAGCTTTCTTT. The rearrangement joins TRBV9 to TRBJ1-1; D possibly corresponds to TRBD1 (5 bases). The CDR3 is 14 residues long. CDR1 and CDR2 (germline): SGDLS, YYNGEE. V gave up 4 bases and J gave up 1 base, with 11 bases separating them.

This clone showed up many times. This chain links TRBV5-1 with TRBJ2-5; either TRBD1 or TRBD2 may fit D (5 bases each). CDR1 and CDR2 from the germline V gene are SGHRS and YFSETQ. Trimming shortened V by 0 bases and J by 1 base, and 13 bases separated the two germline ends. The CDR3 loop spans 16 amino acids. The DNA for the CDR3 is TGCGCCAGCAGCTTGGCGGGAACAGGACCCCAAGAGACCCAGTACTTC. Amino acids: CASSLAGTGPQETQYF.

There are many counts of this clone. The chain uses TRBV6-1 and TRBJ1-5; D is ambiguous. The CDR3 has 13 amino acids. Deletions cut 3 bases from V and 8 bases from J, with 11 bases between. From germline, CDR1 is MNHNS and CDR2 SASEGT. This CDR3 reads CASSDSSHEPQHF. CDR3 DNA sequence: TGTGCCAGCAGTGACTCTTCACATGAGCCCCAGCATTTT.